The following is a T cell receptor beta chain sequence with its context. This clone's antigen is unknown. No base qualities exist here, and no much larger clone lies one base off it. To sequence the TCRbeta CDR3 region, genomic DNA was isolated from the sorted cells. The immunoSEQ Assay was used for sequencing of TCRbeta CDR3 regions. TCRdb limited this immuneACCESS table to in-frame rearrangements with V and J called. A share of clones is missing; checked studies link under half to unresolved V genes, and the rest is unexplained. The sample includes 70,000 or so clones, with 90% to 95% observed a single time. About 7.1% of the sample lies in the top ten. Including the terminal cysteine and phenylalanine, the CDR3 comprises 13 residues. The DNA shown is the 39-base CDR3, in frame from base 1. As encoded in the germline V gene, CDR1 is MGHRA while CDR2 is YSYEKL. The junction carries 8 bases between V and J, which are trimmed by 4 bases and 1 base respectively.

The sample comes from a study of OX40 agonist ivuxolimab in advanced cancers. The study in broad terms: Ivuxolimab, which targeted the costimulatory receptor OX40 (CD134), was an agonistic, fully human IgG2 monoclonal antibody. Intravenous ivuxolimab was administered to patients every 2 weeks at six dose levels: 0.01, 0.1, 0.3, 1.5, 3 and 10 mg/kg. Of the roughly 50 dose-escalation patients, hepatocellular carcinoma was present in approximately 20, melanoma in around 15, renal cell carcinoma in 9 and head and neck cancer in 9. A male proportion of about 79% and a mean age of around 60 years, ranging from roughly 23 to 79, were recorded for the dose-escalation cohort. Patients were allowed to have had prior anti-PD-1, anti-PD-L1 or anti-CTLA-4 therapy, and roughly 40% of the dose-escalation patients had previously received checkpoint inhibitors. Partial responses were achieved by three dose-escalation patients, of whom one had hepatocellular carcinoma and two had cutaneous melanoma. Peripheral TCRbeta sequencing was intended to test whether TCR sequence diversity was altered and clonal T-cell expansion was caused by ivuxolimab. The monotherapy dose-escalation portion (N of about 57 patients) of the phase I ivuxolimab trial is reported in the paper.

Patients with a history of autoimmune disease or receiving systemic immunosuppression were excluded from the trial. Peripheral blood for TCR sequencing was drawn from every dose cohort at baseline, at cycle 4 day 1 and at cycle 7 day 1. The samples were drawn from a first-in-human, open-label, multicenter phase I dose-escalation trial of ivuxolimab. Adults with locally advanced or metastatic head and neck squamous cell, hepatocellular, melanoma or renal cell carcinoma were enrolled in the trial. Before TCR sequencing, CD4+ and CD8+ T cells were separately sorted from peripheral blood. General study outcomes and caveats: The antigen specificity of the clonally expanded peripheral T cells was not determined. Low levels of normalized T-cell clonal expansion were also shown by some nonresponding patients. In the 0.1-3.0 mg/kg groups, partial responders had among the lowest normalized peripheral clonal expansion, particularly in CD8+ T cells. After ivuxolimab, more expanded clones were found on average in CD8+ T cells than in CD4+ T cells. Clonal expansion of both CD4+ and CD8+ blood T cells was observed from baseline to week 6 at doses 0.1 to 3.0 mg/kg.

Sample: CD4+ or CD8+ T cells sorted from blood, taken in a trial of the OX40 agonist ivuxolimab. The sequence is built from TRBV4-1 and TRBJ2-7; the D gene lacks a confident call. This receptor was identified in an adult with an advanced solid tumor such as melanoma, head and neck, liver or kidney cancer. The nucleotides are TGCGCCAGCAGCCGGCAGGCTTCCTACGAGCAGTACTTC. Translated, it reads CASSRQASYEQYF.